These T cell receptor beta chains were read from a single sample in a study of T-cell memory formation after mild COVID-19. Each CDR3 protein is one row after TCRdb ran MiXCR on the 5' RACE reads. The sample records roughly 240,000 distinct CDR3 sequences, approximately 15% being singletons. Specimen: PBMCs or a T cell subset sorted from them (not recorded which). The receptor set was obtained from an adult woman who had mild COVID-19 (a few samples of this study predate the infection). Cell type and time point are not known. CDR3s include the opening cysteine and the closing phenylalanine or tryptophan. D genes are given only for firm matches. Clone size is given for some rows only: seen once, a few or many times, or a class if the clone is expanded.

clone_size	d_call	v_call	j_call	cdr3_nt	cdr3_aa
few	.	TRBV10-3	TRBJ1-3	TGTGCCATCAGTGAGTCAGGCGCGAGCTCTGGAAACACCATATATTTT	CAISESGASSGNTIYF
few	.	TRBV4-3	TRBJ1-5	TGCGCCAGCAGCCAAGAGGCCAGGAGTTATCAGCCCCAGCATTTT	CASSQEARSYQPQHF
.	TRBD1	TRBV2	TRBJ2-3	TGTGCCAGCACTAGACAGGGGGCCCCAGATACGCAGTATTTT	CASTRQGAPDTQYF
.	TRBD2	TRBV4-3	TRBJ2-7	TGCGCCAGCAGCCAAGAGGCTAGCGGCTTTTACGAGCAGTACTTC	CASSQEASGFYEQYF
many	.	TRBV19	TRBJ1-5	TGTGCCAGCGCGCAGAACACCCAACAGCCCCAGCATTTT	CASAQNTQQPQHF
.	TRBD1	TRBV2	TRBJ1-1	TGTGCCAGCAAGGGAGGGGGCGATCGAGCTTTCTTT	CASKGGGDRAFF
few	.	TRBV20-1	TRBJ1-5	TGCAGTGCTAGTCGACAGACCGGGCTCAATCAGCCCCAGCATTTT	CSASRQTGLNQPQHF
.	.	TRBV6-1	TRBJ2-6	TGTGCCAGCACCGGCGGTTTCTCTGGGGCCAACGTCCTGACTTTC	CASTGGFSGANVLTF
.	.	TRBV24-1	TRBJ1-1	TGTGCCACCAGTGATGACAGAAACACTGAAGCTTTCTTT	CATSDDRNTEAFF
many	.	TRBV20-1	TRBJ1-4	TGCAGTGCAGAGGGAGGGAAGAATGAAAAACTGTTTTTT	CSAEGGKNEKLFF
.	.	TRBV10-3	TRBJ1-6	TGTGCCATCAGTGGTGGGGGGATGCAGTCCAATAATTCACCCCTCCACTTT	CAISGGGMQSNNSPLHF
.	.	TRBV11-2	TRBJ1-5	TGTGCCAGCAGCTTAGACGGGGGCGGGAGCAATCAGCCCCAGCATTTT	CASSLDGGGSNQPQHF
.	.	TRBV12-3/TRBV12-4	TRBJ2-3	TGTGCCAGCAGTTGGGGGGGCAAGGGACTCCTTAGCACAGATACGCAGTATTTT	CASSWGGKGLLSTDTQYF
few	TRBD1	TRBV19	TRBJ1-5	TGTGCCTCGACGCCCAACCAGGGGGCCTTTAGCAATCAGCCCCAGCATTTT	CASTPNQGAFSNQPQHF
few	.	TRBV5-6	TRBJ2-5	TGTGCCAGCAGCTTACAGACTGGAAACCAGTACTTC	CASSLQTGNQYF
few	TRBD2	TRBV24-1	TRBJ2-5	TGTGCCACCAGTGTTCAAGCGGGGGCATCAGAGACCCAGTACTTC	CATSVQAGASETQYF
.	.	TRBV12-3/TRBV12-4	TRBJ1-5	TGTGCCAGCAGTCCACAAGGGGGAAATCAGCCCCAGCATTTT	CASSPQGGNQPQHF
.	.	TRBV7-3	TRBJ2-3	TGTGCCAGCAGCCAACTAGGGGGTAGCACAGATACGCAGTATTTT	CASSQLGGSTDTQYF
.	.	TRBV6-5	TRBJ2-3	TGTGCCAGCAGTTACGGAGGGATCACAGATACGCAGTATTTT	CASSYGGITDTQYF
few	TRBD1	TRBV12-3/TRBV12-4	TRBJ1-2	TGTGCCAGCAGCCTTACCGGGACAGTGGTTGGCTACACCTTC	CASSLTGTVVGYTF
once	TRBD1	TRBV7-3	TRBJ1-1	TGTGCCAGCAGCTCTCTACAGGGGGCTGAAGCTTTCTTT	CASSSLQGAEAFF
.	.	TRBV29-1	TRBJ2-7	TGCAGCGTTGAACCCCAGGGGGGCTACGAGCAGTACTTC	CSVEPQGGYEQYF
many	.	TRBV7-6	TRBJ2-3	TGTGCCAGCAGCTTAGCCGGACAGTTCGCAGATACGCAGTATTTT	CASSLAGQFADTQYF
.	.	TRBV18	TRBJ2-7	TGTGCCAGCTCACCACCGAACGGCTACGAGCAGTACTTC	CASSPPNGYEQYF
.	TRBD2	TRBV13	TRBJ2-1	TGTGCCAGCAGCTTTAGCGGGAGGGCCTACAATGAGCAGTTCTTC	CASSFSGRAYNEQFF
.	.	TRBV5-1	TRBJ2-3	TGCGCCAGCAGTCTCCCCCGCACAGATACGCAGTATTTT	CASSLPRTDTQYF
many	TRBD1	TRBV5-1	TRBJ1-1	TGCGCCAGCAGCTTTGGACAGGAGAACACTGAAGCTTTCTTT	CASSFGQENTEAFF
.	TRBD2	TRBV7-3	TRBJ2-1	TGTGCCAGCAGCTTAGGGACTAGCCCTAATGAGCAGTTCTTC	CASSLGTSPNEQFF
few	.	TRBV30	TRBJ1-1	TGTGCCTGGGTAGTGGGGGTGGCCACTGAAGCTTTCTTT	CAWVVGVATEAFF
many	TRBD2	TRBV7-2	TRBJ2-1	TGTGCCAGCAGCCCTCGACTAGCGCATTACAATGAGCAGTTCTTC	CASSPRLAHYNEQFF
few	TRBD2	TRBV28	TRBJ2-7	TGTGCCAGCAAACCGAGCGGGGGACCCTACGAGCAGTACTTC	CASKPSGGPYEQYF
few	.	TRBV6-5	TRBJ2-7	TGTGCCAGCAGCAGCATCGACAGAGCCTACGAGCAGTACTTC	CASSSIDRAYEQYF
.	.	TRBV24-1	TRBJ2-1	TGTGCCACCAGCGAGTGGCTTTACAATGAGCAGTTCTTC	CATSEWLYNEQFF
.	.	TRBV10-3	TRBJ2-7	TGTGCCATCAGGGGGACGGAATACGAGCAGTACTTC	CAIRGTEYEQYF
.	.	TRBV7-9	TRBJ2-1	TGTGCCAGCAGCTCCGGACAGACCGCGCAGTTCTTC	CASSSGQTAQFF
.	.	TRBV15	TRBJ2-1	TGTGCCACCAGCAGAGTGGGTGGCTACAATGAGCAGTTCTTC	CATSRVGGYNEQFF
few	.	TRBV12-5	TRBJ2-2	TGTGCTAGTGGTTTGTACCCCACCCACACCGGGGAGCTGTTTTTT	CASGLYPTHTGELFF
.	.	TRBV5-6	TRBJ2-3	TGTGCCAGCAGCTTACTAGGGAGCGATACGCAGTATTTT	CASSLLGSDTQYF
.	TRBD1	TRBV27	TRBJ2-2	TGTGCCAGCACCCCGACAGGGTTAAAGACCGGGGAGCTGTTTTTT	CASTPTGLKTGELFF
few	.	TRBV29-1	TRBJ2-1	TGCAGCGTTGGGGGAACCCCCTACAATGAGCAGTTCTTC	CSVGGTPYNEQFF
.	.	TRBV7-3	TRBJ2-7	TGTGCCAGCAGCAACCCCGGACAGCCACAGTACTTC	CASSNPGQPQYF
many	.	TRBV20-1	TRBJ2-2	TGCAGTGCTAGAGACCCGGGACCCAAGGGGGAGCTGTTTTTT	CSARDPGPKGELFF
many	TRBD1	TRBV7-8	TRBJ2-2	TGTGCCAGCAGCAGACAGGGGGCAAAAACCGGGGAGCTGTTTTTT	CASSRQGAKTGELFF
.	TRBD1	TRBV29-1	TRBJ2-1	TGCAGCGTTGAAATGGACAGGGCGTCCTACAATGAGCAGTTCTTC	CSVEMDRASYNEQFF
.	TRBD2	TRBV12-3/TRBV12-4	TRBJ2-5	TGTGCCAGCAGTACAAGCGGGAGGGCCGGAGAGACCCAGTACTTC	CASSTSGRAGETQYF
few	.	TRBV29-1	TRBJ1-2	TGCAGCGTTGCAGACAGAGGCTATGGCTACACCTTC	CSVADRGYGYTF
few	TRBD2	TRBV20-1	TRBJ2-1	TGCAGTGCTCGGACTAGCGGGATCCGCTACAATGAGCAGTTCTTC	CSARTSGIRYNEQFF
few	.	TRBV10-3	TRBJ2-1	TGTGCCACCTCCCCCCTAGCCGAAAACAATGAGCAGTTCTTC	CATSPLAENNEQFF
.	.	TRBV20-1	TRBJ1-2	TGCAGTGCTAGAGCTGGGTTCGGACATGGCTACACCTTC	CSARAGFGHGYTF
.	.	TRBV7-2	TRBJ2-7	TGTGCCAGCAGCTTAGGACTCCTAGGGCTTAACTCGAGGTACGAGCAGTACTTC	CASSLGLLGLNSRYEQYF
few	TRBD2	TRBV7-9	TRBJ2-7	TGTGCCAGCAGCTCGGAGAGCGGGAGGCAGTACGAGCAGTACTTC	CASSSESGRQYEQYF
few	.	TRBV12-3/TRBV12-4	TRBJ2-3	TGTGCCAGCAGTCCCCTAAGGGGGGGGATCACAGATACGCAGTATTTT	CASSPLRGGITDTQYF
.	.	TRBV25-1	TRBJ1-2	TGTGCCAGCAGTGAACTCGGGGATACCTTCTATGGCTACACCTTC	CASSELGDTFYGYTF
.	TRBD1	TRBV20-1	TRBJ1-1	TGCAGTGCTAGACTACAGGGGGGCACTGAAGCTTTCTTT	CSARLQGGTEAFF
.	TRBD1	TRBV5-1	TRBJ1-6	TGCGCCAGCAGCAGACAGGGGGGGAATAATTCACCCCTCCACTTT	CASSRQGGNNSPLHF